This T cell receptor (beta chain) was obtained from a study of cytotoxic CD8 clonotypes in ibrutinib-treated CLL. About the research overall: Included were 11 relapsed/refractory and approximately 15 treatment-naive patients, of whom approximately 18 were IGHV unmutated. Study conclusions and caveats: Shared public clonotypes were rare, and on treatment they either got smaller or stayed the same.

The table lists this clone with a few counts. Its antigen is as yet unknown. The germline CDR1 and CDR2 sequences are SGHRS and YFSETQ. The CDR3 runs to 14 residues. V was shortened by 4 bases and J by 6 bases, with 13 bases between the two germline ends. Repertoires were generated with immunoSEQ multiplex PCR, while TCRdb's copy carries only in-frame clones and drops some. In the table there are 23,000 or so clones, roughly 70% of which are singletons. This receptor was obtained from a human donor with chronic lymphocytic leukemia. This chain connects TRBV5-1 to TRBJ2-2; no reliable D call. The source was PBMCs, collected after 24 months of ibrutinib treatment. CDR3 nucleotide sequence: TGCGCCAGCAGCCCGTCGTTTAGGGCCGGGGAGCTGTTTTTT. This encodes CASSPSFRAGELFF.